This is a list of T cell receptor beta chains from one sample in a study of blood T cell repertoires in COVID-19. Produced via immunoSEQ multiplex PCR; TCRdb's table is partial and in-frame only. The sample includes some 200,000 clones, 84% of them seen just once. The specimen was peripheral blood. The source of these receptors is a woman older than 75 with COVID-19, enrolled during active disease. CDR3s include the opening cysteine and the closing phenylalanine or tryptophan. The D gene is left open where the match is weak.

j_gene: TRBJ2-1; d_gene: TRBD2; v_gene: TRBV6-6; CDR3aa: CASSSREGLAYNEQFF
j_gene: TRBJ2-7; d_gene: NA; v_gene: TRBV21-1; CDR3aa: CASSKGTVEQYF
j_gene: TRBJ2-7; d_gene: TRBD1; v_gene: TRBV9; CDR3aa: CASSLRTGSSEQYF
j_gene: TRBJ2-7; d_gene: NA; v_gene: TRBV24-1; CDR3aa: CATSDLRQGSCDEQYF
j_gene: TRBJ1-5; d_gene: NA; v_gene: TRBV18; CDR3aa: CASSPTATRQGNQPQHF
j_gene: TRBJ2-1; d_gene: NA; v_gene: TRBV24-1; CDR3aa: CATSDFGPSYNEQFF
j_gene: TRBJ1-3; d_gene: NA; v_gene: TRBV7-3; CDR3aa: CASSLTGTGNTIYF
j_gene: TRBJ1-2; d_gene: TRBD1; v_gene: TRBV7-3; CDR3aa: CASSSDREIRGYTF
j_gene: TRBJ2-7; d_gene: NA; v_gene: TRBV14; CDR3aa: CASSKEFTFGEQYF
j_gene: TRBJ2-1; d_gene: TRBD2; v_gene: TRBV18; CDR3aa: CASSWQARTRTSANEQFF
j_gene: TRBJ1-3; d_gene: NA; v_gene: TRBV28; CDR3aa: CASSLSTVSGNTIYF
j_gene: TRBJ2-2; d_gene: TRBD1; v_gene: TRBV10-3; CDR3aa: CAISASTRGRWTGELFF
j_gene: TRBJ2-1; d_gene: TRBD2; v_gene: TRBV5-1; CDR3aa: CASSSRGLAGANEQFF
j_gene: TRBJ1-5; d_gene: NA; v_gene: TRBV28; CDR3aa: CASSSADQPQHF
j_gene: TRBJ2-7; d_gene: TRBD1; v_gene: TRBV7-8; CDR3aa: CASSRGQGVGYEQYF
j_gene: TRBJ1-4; d_gene: TRBD1; v_gene: TRBV28; CDR3aa: CASVEGQGREKLFF
j_gene: TRBJ2-7; d_gene: TRBD1; v_gene: TRBV11-2; CDR3aa: CASSLGTGSFYEQYF
j_gene: TRBJ2-5; d_gene: TRBD1; v_gene: TRBV2; CDR3aa: CASSETGGDAETQYF
j_gene: TRBJ2-1; d_gene: NA; v_gene: TRBV10-3; CDR3aa: CAISVPGLGGPNEQFF
j_gene: TRBJ2-5; d_gene: TRBD1; v_gene: TRBV7-8; CDR3aa: CASSLSRDRAFGTQYF
j_gene: TRBJ1-2; d_gene: TRBD1; v_gene: TRBV5-1; CDR3aa: CASSVGTGEDGYTF
j_gene: TRBJ1-5; d_gene: NA; v_gene: TRBV18; CDR3aa: CASSRNWQGYNQPQHF
j_gene: TRBJ2-2; d_gene: TRBD1; v_gene: TRBV5-4; CDR3aa: CASSPGTGPPGELFF
j_gene: TRBJ1-1; d_gene: NA; v_gene: TRBV6-5; CDR3aa: CASSLTPGTEAFF
j_gene: TRBJ1-3; d_gene: NA; v_gene: TRBV5-1; CDR3aa: CASSLEGVSGSGNTIYF
j_gene: TRBJ1-2; d_gene: TRBD1; v_gene: TRBV6-5; CDR3aa: CASSPGTASSYTF
j_gene: TRBJ1-2; d_gene: NA; v_gene: TRBV20-1; CDR3aa: CSASAGFSGYTF
j_gene: TRBJ1-1; d_gene: NA; v_gene: TRBV6-5; CDR3aa: CASTPDRLEAFF
j_gene: TRBJ1-1; d_gene: TRBD1; v_gene: TRBV6-5; CDR3aa: CASSYDRGNTEAFF
j_gene: TRBJ2-3; d_gene: TRBD2; v_gene: TRBV3-1/TRBV3-2; CDR3aa: CASSQTSASTDTQYF
j_gene: TRBJ1-2; d_gene: NA; v_gene: TRBV2; CDR3aa: CASSQQGTHYGYTF
j_gene: TRBJ2-3; d_gene: NA; v_gene: TRBV21-1; CDR3aa: CASSPTRVTDTQYF
j_gene: TRBJ2-3; d_gene: NA; v_gene: TRBV15; CDR3aa: CATSRRALGTDTQYF
j_gene: TRBJ1-5; d_gene: NA; v_gene: TRBV7-9; CDR3aa: CASSWGDNQPQHF
j_gene: TRBJ1-4; d_gene: TRBD1; v_gene: TRBV3-1/TRBV3-2; CDR3aa: CASSLRGGTGSEKLFF
j_gene: TRBJ2-5; d_gene: NA; v_gene: TRBV6-1; CDR3aa: CASSERGPRETQYF
j_gene: TRBJ1-6; d_gene: NA; v_gene: TRBV4-1; CDR3aa: CASSPSVSYNSPLHF
j_gene: TRBJ1-1; d_gene: TRBD1; v_gene: TRBV5-4; CDR3aa: CASSKSDREAFF
j_gene: TRBJ2-5; d_gene: TRBD2; v_gene: TRBV3-1/TRBV3-2; CDR3aa: CASSHGGGGQETQYF
j_gene: TRBJ2-3; d_gene: TRBD2; v_gene: TRBV24-1; CDR3aa: CATREGGRATDTQYF
j_gene: TRBJ2-1; d_gene: TRBD2; v_gene: TRBV5-1; CDR3aa: CASSFGGDNEQFF
j_gene: TRBJ2-3; d_gene: NA; v_gene: TRBV27; CDR3aa: CASLKSLGADTQYF
j_gene: TRBJ2-1; d_gene: NA; v_gene: TRBV5-4; CDR3aa: CASSRGFPNNEQFF
j_gene: TRBJ2-7; d_gene: NA; v_gene: TRBV9; CDR3aa: CASSLDGSSYEQYF
j_gene: TRBJ1-2; d_gene: TRBD1; v_gene: TRBV20-1; CDR3aa: CSASRQGYGYTF
j_gene: TRBJ1-4; d_gene: NA; v_gene: TRBV11-1; CDR3aa: CASSLGGRLSSVELFF
j_gene: TRBJ2-7; d_gene: NA; v_gene: TRBV7-2; CDR3aa: CASSFQGPYEQYF
j_gene: TRBJ2-7; d_gene: NA; v_gene: TRBV2; CDR3aa: CASSATYEQYF
j_gene: TRBJ2-7; d_gene: TRBD1; v_gene: TRBV5-1; CDR3aa: CASSYSTGGEAYEQYF
j_gene: TRBJ2-7; d_gene: NA; v_gene: TRBV19; CDR3aa: CASTTGNEQYF
j_gene: TRBJ2-1; d_gene: TRBD1; v_gene: TRBV7-8; CDR3aa: CASSLEQDRGEQFF
j_gene: TRBJ2-7; d_gene: NA; v_gene: TRBV6-5; CDR3aa: CASSRRSGTIYEQYF
j_gene: TRBJ1-1; d_gene: NA; v_gene: TRBV29-1; CDR3aa: CSVYGGRNTEAFF
j_gene: TRBJ1-2; d_gene: TRBD1; v_gene: TRBV28; CDR3aa: CASSVPGGNYGYTF
j_gene: TRBJ1-1; d_gene: TRBD1; v_gene: TRBV10-2; CDR3aa: CASRKTGTTEAFF
j_gene: TRBJ1-5; d_gene: NA; v_gene: TRBV27; CDR3aa: CASSLTPPMGRAAQPQHF
j_gene: TRBJ1-4; d_gene: TRBD1; v_gene: TRBV10-1; CDR3aa: CASPGQGYEKLFF
j_gene: TRBJ1-1; d_gene: NA; v_gene: TRBV12-2; CDR3aa: CASRFEGDTEAFF
j_gene: TRBJ1-5; d_gene: TRBD1; v_gene: TRBV3-1/TRBV3-2; CDR3aa: CASSQRRQGATNSNQPQHF
j_gene: TRBJ1-1; d_gene: TRBD1; v_gene: TRBV27; CDR3aa: CASSQWTGGSGTEAFF